Listed here are 6 T cell receptor beta chains from one sample, sequenced in a study of glioma-infiltrating T cells (dated by TCRdb to about 2016). Instrument on record: Illumina MiSeq. The iRepertoire nested amplicon-rescue multiplex PCR (arm-PCR) platform was used to amplify TCR alpha and beta CDR3 regions from RNA. TCRdb itself trimmed the public reads at Q25 with fastp, ran MiXCR and retained productive beta chains. Each entry merges the rows of one CDR3 protein and shows their most common DNA and genes. Recorded for this sample are 300,000 to 450,000 distinct CDR3 sequences; 41% of them occurred a single time. More than 10% of the sample is held by the ten biggest clonotypes. Sequencing input: glioma tissue, nonneoplastic brain tissue, or PBMCs (not recorded which). The source is a human donor with low-grade glioma or glioblastoma, undergoing nonglioma brain surgery, or in good health (not recorded which).

A few counts support this clonotype. For the CDR3, the DNA is TGTGCCAGCAGTTACTCGGGGGCGACAGAGAGGTACGAGCAGTACTTC. It yields the protein CASSYSGATERYEQYF. The chain couples TRBV6-6 to TRBJ2-7; D is possibly TRBD1 (6 bases). V lost 0 bases to trimming and J lost 4 bases, with 16 bases between them. The CDR3 has 16 amino acids. Germline loops: CDR1 MNHNY, CDR2 SVGAGI (reference sequence).

This clonotype was recorded only once. Its ends do not fully match the called genes, so a read error is possible. The chain links TRBV4-2 to TRBJ1-2; the match to TRBD1 covers 11 bases. CDR3 length: 19 residues. Germline V gene lookup returns CDR1 LGHNA and CDR2 YNFKEQ. The CDR3 DNA reads TGTGCCAGCAACCAAGATCCGGACAGGGGGCTAGTATGGAACTATGGCTACACCTTC. Translating gives CASNQDPDRGLVWNYGYTF.

The gene calls are TRBV20-1 and TRBJ2-3; 12 nucleotides agree with TRBD2. CDR3 size: 16 residues. J was trimmed by 6 bases and V by 2 bases; bases with no gene match: 9. Germline loops: CDR1 DFQATT, CDR2 SNEGSKA (reference sequence). In nucleotides, the CDR3 is TGCAGTGCTAGAAGGCTAGCGGGAGGGCCTCTGGATACGCAGTATTTT. Translated: CSARRLAGGPLDTQYF.

Comments on this clonotype: This sequence may be a read error, since a much larger clone differs from it by one base. CDR3 in amino acids: CASRETSYNEQFF. CDR3 coding DNA: TGTGCCAGCAGAGAGACTAGTTACAATGAGCAGTTCTTC. The chain recombines TRBV6-2 or TRBV6-3 with TRBJ2-1; a possible D gene is TRBD2 (6 bases). Germline V lookup: CDR1 MNHEY, CDR2 SVGEGT. The V end was cut by 6 bases, the J end by 4 bases, with 10 bases between. The CDR3 loop spans 13 amino acids.

Only a few counts were recorded for this clonotype. The rearrangement joins TRBV20-1 to TRBJ2-3, with 8 bases that match TRBD1. The CDR3 is 14 residues long. The ends lost 2 bases at V and 3 bases at J; junction bases unmatched: 4. From germline, CDR1 is DFQATT and CDR2 SNEGSKA (reference sequence). This CDR3 reads CSARPRTGTDTQYF. The CDR3 nucleotides read TGCAGTGCTAGACCCAGGACAGGGACAGATACGCAGTATTTT.

With regard to this clonotype: This may arise from a read error, as a much more abundant clone is one base away. This sequence joins TRBV6-1 and TRBJ1-2, with D tentatively TRBD1 (5 bases). This CDR3 comprises 12 residues. Trimming left V 5 bases short and J 8 bases short, with 12 bases between. Germline CDR1 MNHNS, CDR2 SASEGT. CDR3 loop: CASSLTERGYTF. CDR3 nucleotides: TGTGCCAGCAGTTTGACAGAAAGAGGCTACACCTTC.